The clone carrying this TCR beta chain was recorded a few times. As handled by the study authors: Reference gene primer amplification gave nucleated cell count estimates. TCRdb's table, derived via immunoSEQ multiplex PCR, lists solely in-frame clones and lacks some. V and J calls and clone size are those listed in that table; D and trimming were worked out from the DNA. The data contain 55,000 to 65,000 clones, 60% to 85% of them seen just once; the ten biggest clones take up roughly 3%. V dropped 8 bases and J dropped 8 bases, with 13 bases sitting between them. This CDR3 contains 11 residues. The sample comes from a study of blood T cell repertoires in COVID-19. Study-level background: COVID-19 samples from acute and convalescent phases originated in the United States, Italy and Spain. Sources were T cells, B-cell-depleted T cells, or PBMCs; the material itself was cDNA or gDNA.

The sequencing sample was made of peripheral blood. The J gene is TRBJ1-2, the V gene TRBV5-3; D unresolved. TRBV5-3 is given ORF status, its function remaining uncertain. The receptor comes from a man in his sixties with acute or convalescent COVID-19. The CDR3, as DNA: TGTGCCAGGATGCGGCATGAAGGCTACACCTTC. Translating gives CARMRHEGYTF.